This T cell receptor beta chain was profiled in a study of technical replicates of blood from a few donors. TCRdb's copy holds only in-frame clones and misses some; the assay was immunoSEQ multiplex PCR. The data show over 75,000 clones, with around 97% seen just once and 0.18% held by the top ten. This sequence was found in a human donor in good health. Material for sequencing was T cells isolated from PBMCs.

In DNA, the CDR3 is TGTGCCAGCAGCCCGGAAGGACAGGGGGCCGGAGAGACCCAGTACTTC. This encodes CASSPEGQGAGETQYF. The rearrangement joins TRBV7-3 to TRBJ2-5; 11 bases are a match to TRBD1. The germline V gene has CDR1 SGHTA and CDR2 FQGTGA. J was trimmed by 4 bases and V by 5 bases; bases with no gene match: 9. CDR3 length: 16 amino acids.